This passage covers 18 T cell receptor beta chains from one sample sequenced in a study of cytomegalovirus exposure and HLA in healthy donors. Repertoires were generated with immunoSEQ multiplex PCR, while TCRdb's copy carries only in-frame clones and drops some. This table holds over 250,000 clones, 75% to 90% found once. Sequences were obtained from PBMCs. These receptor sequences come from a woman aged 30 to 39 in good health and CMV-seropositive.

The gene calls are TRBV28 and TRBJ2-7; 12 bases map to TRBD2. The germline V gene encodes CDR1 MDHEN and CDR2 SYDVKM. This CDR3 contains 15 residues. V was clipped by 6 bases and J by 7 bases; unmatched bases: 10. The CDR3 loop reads CASSRGLAGSLEQYF. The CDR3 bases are TGTGCCAGCAGCCGCGGACTAGCGGGATCTCTGGAGCAGTACTTC.

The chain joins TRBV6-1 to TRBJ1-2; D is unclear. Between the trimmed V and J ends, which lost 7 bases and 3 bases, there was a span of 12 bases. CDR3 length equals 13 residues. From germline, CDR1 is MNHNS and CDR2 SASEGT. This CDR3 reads CASTRTRDYGYTF. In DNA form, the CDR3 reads TGTGCCAGCACCCGTACAAGGGACTATGGCTACACCTTC.

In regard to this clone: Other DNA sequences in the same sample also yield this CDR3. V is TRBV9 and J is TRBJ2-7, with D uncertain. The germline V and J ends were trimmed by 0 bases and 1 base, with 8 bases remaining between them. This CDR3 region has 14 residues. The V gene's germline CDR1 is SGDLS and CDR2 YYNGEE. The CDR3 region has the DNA TGTGCCAGCAGCGTAGGTGGCAGTTCCTACGAGCAGTACTTC. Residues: CASSVGGSSYEQYF.

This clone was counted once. CDR3 in amino acids: CASSALGGSPLHF. CDR3 coding DNA: TGTGCCAGCAGCGCCCTCGGTGGTTCACCCCTCCACTTT. This chain links TRBV9 with TRBJ1-6; D is ambiguous. Trimming cost V 3 bases and J 9 bases, with 10 bases left between them. This CDR3 has 13 residues. Germline assignment: CDR1 SGDLS and CDR2 YYNGEE. Full variable domain (missing parts from reference TRBV9 and TRBJ1-6): DSGVTQTPKHLITATGQRVTLRCSPRSGDLSVYWYQQSLDQGLQFLIQYYNGEERAKGNILERFSAQQFPDLHSELNLSSLELGDSALYFCASSALGGSPLHFGNGTRLTVT.

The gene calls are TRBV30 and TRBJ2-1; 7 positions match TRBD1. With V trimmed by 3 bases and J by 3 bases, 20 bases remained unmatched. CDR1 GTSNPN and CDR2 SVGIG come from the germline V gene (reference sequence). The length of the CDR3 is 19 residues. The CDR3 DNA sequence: TGTGCCTGGAGCCCCCGGCGGACAGGTTTTTACGAAGTCTACAATGAGCAGTTCTTC. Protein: CAWSPRRTGFYEVYNEQFF.

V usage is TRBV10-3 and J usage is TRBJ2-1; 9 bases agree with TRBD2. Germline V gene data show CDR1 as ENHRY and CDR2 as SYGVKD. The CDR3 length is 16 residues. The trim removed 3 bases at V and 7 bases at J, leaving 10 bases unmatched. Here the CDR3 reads CAISDPKAGGKNEQFF. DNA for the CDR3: TGTGCCATCAGTGACCCTAAAGCGGGAGGTAAAAATGAGCAGTTCTTC.

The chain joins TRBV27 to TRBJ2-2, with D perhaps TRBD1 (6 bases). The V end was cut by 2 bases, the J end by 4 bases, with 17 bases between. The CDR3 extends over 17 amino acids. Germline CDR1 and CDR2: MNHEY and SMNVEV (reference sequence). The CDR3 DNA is TGTGCCAGCAGTTTAGAGGACAGTCTTCCCGGCACCGGGGAGCTGTTTTTT. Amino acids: CASSLEDSLPGTGELFF.

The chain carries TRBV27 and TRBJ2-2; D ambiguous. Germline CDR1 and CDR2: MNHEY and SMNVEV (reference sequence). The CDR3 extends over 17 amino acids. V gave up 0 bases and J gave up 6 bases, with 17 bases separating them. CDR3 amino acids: CASSLSGWALGSGELFF. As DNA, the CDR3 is TGTGCCAGCAGTTTATCCGGGTGGGCCTTGGGTTCCGGGGAGCTGTTTTTT.

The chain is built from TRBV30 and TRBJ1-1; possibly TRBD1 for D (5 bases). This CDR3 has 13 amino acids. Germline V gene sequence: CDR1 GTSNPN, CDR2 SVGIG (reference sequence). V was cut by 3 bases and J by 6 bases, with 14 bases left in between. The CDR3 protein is CAWSGQGRPEAFF. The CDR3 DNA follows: TGTGCCTGGAGCGGTCAGGGCCGGCCTGAAGCTTTCTTT.

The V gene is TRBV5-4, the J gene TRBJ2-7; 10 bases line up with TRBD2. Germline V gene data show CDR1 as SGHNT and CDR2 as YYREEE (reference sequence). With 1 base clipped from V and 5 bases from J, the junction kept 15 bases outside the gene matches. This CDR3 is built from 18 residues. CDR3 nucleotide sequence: TGTGCCAGCAGCTTGAATCTAATTGATACTAGCGGGAACCACGAGCAGTACTTC. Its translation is CASSLNLIDTSGNHEQYF.

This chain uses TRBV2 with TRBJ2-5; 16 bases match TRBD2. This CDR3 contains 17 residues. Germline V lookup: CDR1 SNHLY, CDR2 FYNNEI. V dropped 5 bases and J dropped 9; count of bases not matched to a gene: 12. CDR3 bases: TGTGCCAGCAGTCGGGGACTAGCGGGAGGGCCCGGAGCGTCCCAGTACTTC. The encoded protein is CASSRGLAGGPGASQYF.

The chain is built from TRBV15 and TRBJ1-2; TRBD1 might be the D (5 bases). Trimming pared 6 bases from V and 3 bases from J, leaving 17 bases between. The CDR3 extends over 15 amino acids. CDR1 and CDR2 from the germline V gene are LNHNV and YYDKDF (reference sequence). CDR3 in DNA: TGTGCCACCAGGGATGTTTCGGGGGGGTACTATGGCTACACCTTC. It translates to CATRDVSGGYYGYTF.

The CDR3 loop reads CASSATGSGNTIYF. For the CDR3, the DNA is TGTGCCAGCTCAGCGACAGGCTCTGGAAACACCATATATTTT. The chain has TRBV18 and TRBJ1-3; D is possibly TRBD1 (6 bases). This CDR3 is built from 14 residues. The germline gives CDR1 KGHSH, CDR2 LQKENI. Trimming pared 5 bases from V and 0 bases from J, leaving 8 bases between.

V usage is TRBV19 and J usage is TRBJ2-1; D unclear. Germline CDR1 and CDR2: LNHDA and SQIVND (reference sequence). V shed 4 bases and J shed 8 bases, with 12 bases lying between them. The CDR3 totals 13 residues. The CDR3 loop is CASSTLVSDEQFF. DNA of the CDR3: TGTGCCAGTAGTACGCTGGTCTCGGATGAGCAGTTCTTC.

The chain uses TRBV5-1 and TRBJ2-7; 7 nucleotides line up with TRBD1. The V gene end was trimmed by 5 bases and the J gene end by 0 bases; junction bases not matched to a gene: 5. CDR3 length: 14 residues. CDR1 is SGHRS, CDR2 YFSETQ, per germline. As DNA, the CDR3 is TGCGCCAGCAGTCGACAGGGTATCTCCTACGAGCAGTACTTC. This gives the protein CASSRQGISYEQYF.

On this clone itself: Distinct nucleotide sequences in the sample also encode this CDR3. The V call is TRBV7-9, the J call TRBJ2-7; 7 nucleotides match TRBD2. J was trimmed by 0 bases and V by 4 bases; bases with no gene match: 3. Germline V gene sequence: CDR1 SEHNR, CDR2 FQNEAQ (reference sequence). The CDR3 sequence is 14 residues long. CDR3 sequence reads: CASSSSGSSYEQYF. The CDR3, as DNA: TGTGCCAGCAGCTCTAGCGGAAGCTCCTACGAGCAGTACTTC.

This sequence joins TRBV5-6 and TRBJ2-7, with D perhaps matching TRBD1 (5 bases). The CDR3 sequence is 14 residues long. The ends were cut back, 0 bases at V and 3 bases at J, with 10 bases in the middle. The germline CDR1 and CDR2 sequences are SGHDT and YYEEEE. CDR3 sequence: CASSLDGRVYEQYF. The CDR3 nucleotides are TGTGCCAGCAGCTTGGATGGCAGGGTCTACGAGCAGTACTTC.

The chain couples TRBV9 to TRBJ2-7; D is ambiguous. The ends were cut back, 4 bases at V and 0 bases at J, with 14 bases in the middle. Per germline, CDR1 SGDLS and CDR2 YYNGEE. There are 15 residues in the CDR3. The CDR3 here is CASSRGPTYSYEQYF. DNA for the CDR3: TGTGCCAGCAGCCGAGGTCCGACATACTCCTACGAGCAGTACTTC. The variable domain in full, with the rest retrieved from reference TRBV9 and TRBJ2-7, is DSGVTQTPKHLITATGQRVTLRCSPRSGDLSVYWYQQSLDQGLQFLIQYYNGEERAKGNILERFSAQQFPDLHSELNLSSLELGDSALYFCASSRGPTYSYEQYFGPGTRLTVT.